These 13 T cell receptor beta chains originate from one sample sequenced in a study of blood T cell repertoires in COVID-19. Generated by immunoSEQ multiplex PCR, the TCRdb table keeps only in-frame clones and is missing some. The sample includes approximately 150,000 clones, 84% seen only once; the top ten take roughly 15%. Sequenced sample: PBMCs or T cells enriched from blood (not recorded which). The receptor set was obtained from a man between 50 and 59 years old who had recovered from COVID-19.

This sequence joins TRBV19 and TRBJ1-1; D may be TRBD1 (6 bases). Between the trimmed V and J ends, which lost 4 bases and 5 bases, there was a span of 14 bases. The CDR3 totals 14 residues. Germline V lookup: CDR1 LNHDA, CDR2 SQIVND (reference sequence). DNA for the CDR3: TGTGCCAGTAGTAGGGACAATCGAGCGACTGAAGCTTTCTTT. Translated: CASSRDNRATEAFF.

The chain links TRBV29-1 to TRBJ1-2, with a possible D match to TRBD1 (6 bases). Looked up from germline, CDR1 is SQVTM and CDR2 is ANQGSEA. Trimming shortened V by 0 bases and J by 8 bases, and 16 bases separated the two germline ends. This CDR3 comprises 14 residues. The CDR3 DNA reads as TGCAGCGTTGAAGATCTTCGGGGGGCTAGGGGCTACACCTTC. It codes for CSVEDLRGARGYTF.

The chain combines TRBV7-9 with TRBJ2-7; 7 bases are shared with TRBD1. V shed 5 bases, J shed 0 bases, and the junction held 7 bases outside the gene matches. Germline lookup yields CDR1 SEHNR and CDR2 FQNEAQ (reference sequence). The CDR3 loop spans 15 amino acids. CDR3 DNA sequence: TGTGCCAGCAGCCCGACAGGGAAGAGCTCCTACGAGCAGTACTTC. This gives the protein CASSPTGKSSYEQYF.

The chain is built from TRBV2 and TRBJ1-6, with a tentative D call TRBD1 (5 bases). Germline V gene sequence: CDR1 SNHLY, CDR2 FYNNEI. This CDR3 spans 15 amino acids. V was shortened by 6 bases and J by 7 bases, with 16 bases between the two germline ends. CDR3 nucleotides: TGTGCCAGCAGCCGGCGGGGACCCCTGAATTCACCCCTCCACTTT. Amino acid sequence: CASSRRGPLNSPLHF.

This clone has just a few counts. The chain employs TRBV7-9 and TRBJ1-2, with 9 bases matching TRBD1. V dropped 1 base and J dropped 8; count of bases not matched to a gene: 8. The germline gives CDR1 SEHNR, CDR2 FQNEAQ (reference sequence). The CDR3 is 15 amino acids. The CDR3 sequence: CASSLEQGALSGYTF. In nucleotides, the CDR3 is TGTGCCAGCAGCTTAGAACAGGGGGCACTTTCGGGCTACACCTTC.

A few counts support this clone. The rearrangement uses TRBV6-1 and TRBJ1-2, with 10 bases identical to TRBD1. The J segment lost 4 bases and the V segment lost 1 base, leaving 0 bases of the junction unmatched. CDR1 is MNHNS, CDR2 SASEGT, per germline. There are 14 residues in the CDR3. CDR3 coding DNA: TGTGCCAGCAGTGAAGGGACAGGGGGCTATGGCTACACCTTC. Protein product: CASSEGTGGYGYTF.

This clone was observed a handful of times. This chain connects TRBV10-1 to TRBJ2-7; D is perhaps TRBD1 (6 bases). With 3 bases removed from V and 0 bases from J, the gap between germline ends came to 12 bases. This CDR3 spans 15 amino acids. Germline V gene sequence: CDR1 WNHNN, CDR2 SYGVQD (reference sequence). The CDR3 protein is CASSDGGQSSYEQYF. In DNA, the CDR3 is TGCGCCAGCAGTGATGGTGGACAGAGCTCCTACGAGCAGTACTTC.

This clone has more than one count but fewer than ten. The chain couples TRBV10-2 to TRBJ2-7; TRBD1 aligns across 7 bases. This CDR3 has 12 amino acids. Germline V lookup: CDR1 WSHSY, CDR2 SAAADI. The V and J ends lost 5 bases and 3 bases, in that order; junction bases with no gene match: 1. The CDR3 bases are TGCGCCAGCAGTAGACAGGGCTACGAGCAGTACTTC. Translating it yields CASSRQGYEQYF.

A single count supports this clone. The CDR3 sequence is CASSGKMGPREQYF. In nucleotides, the CDR3 is TGTGCCAGCAGCGGTAAGATGGGGCCGAGGGAGCAGTACTTC. The chain has TRBV11-1 and TRBJ2-7; TRBD1 might be the D (5 bases). Germline CDR1 SGHAT, CDR2 FQDESV (reference sequence). This CDR3 has 14 residues. The V gene lost 5 bases and the J gene lost 7 bases, with 18 bases spanning the gap.

The chain recombines TRBV2 with TRBJ1-4, with 7 positions matching TRBD1. The CDR3 consists of 15 residues. The germline gives CDR1 SNHLY, CDR2 FYNNEI. The J segment lost 7 bases and the V segment lost 4 bases, leaving 9 bases of the junction unmatched. The CDR3 region has the DNA TGTGCCAGCAGTGCAGACAGGGAGGTTGGTGAAAAACTGTTTTTT. It encodes CASSADREVGEKLFF. The full variable domain, its missing parts supplied by reference TRBV2 and TRBJ1-4, is EPEVTQTPSHQVTQMGQEVILRCVPISNHLYFYWYRQILGQKVEFLVSFYNNEISEKSEIFDDQFSVERPDGSNFTLKIRSTKLEDSAMYFCASSADREVGEKLFFGSGTQLSVL.

The chain carries TRBV19 and TRBJ1-1; 7 nucleotides match TRBD1. Germline V gene sequence: CDR1 LNHDA, CDR2 SQIVND (reference sequence). Germline trimming cut 7 bases from V and 4 bases from J; bases unmatched to any gene: 6. This CDR3 contains 13 residues. This CDR3 reads CASIQAGGTEAFF. CDR3 in DNA: TGTGCCAGTATCCAAGCAGGGGGCACTGAAGCTTTCTTT.

The chain combines TRBV7-8 with TRBJ2-3, with TRBD2 matching 13 bases. The germline V gene encodes CDR1 SGHVS and CDR2 FQNEAQ. The CDR3 extends over 15 amino acids. With V trimmed by 3 bases and J by 4 bases, 1 base remained unmatched. The CDR3 here is CASSFTSGGADTQYF. The CDR3 bases are TGTGCCAGCAGCTTTACTAGCGGGGGGGCAGATACGCAGTATTTT.

This chain uses TRBV29-1 with TRBJ1-1; D remains ambiguous. Per the germline V gene, CDR1 is SQVTM and CDR2 is ANQGSEA. V dropped 4 bases and J dropped 5 bases, with 11 bases sitting between them. CDR3 size: 12 residues. This CDR3 reads CSVGDMRTEAFF. The CDR3 nucleotides are TGCAGCGTTGGCGATATGAGGACTGAAGCTTTCTTT.